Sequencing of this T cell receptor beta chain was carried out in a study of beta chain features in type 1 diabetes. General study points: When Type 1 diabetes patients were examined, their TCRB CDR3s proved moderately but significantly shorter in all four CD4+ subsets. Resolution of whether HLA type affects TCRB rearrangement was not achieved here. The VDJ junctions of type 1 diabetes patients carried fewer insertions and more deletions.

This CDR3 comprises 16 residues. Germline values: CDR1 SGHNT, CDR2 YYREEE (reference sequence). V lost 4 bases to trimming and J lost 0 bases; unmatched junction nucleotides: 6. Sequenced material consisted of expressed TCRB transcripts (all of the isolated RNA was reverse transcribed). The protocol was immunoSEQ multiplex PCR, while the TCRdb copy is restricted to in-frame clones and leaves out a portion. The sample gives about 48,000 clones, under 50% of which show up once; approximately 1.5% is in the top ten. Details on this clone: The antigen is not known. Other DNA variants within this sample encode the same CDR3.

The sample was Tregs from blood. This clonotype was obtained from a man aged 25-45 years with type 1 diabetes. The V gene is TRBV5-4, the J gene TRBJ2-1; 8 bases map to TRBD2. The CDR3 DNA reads TGTGCCAGCAGCCCCACTAGCGGATCCTCCTACAATGAGCAGTTCTTC. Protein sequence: CASSPTSGSSYNEQFF.